These 16 T cell receptor beta chains were sequenced from one sample in a study of T cells after yellow fever vaccination. TCRdb reprocessed the 5' RACE reads with MiXCR, giving one entry per CDR3 protein. The data contain roughly 500,000 distinct CDR3 sequences, approximately 21% of them singletons. Material: PBMCs, obtained 15 days after the yellow fever booster vaccination. Receptor source: a man aged 25 to 40 who received the YFV17D yellow fever vaccine.

The chain recombines TRBV15 with TRBJ2-1, with D possibly TRBD2 on 6 matching bases. The CDR3 covers 16 residues. V was clipped by 1 base and J by 12 bases, with 22 bases between them. Germline assignment: CDR1 LNHNV and CDR2 YYDKDF (reference sequence). This CDR3 is CATSRVGGDAGGRQFF. In DNA, the CDR3 is TGTGCCACCAGCAGAGTAGGCGGGGATGCTGGGGGTCGGCAGTTCTTC.

This chain joins TRBV21-1 and TRBJ1-2; TRBD1, as called in the table, went unchecked against the DNA. TRBV21-1 is shown as a pseudogene. The CDR3 has 14 amino acids. This CDR3 reads CASSTHRVRYGYTF. Here the CDR3 DNA reads TGTGCCAGCAGCACACACAGGGTTCGCTATGGCTACACCTTC.

There are many counts of this clonotype. The chain links TRBV20-1 to TRBJ2-1; 10 bases match TRBD2. This CDR3 has 15 residues. V dropped 5 bases and J dropped 7; count of bases not matched to a gene: 11. Germline V CDR1 and CDR2: DFQATT, SNEGSKA (reference sequence). This CDR3 is CSAHLRQLAGNEQFF. In DNA form, the CDR3 reads TGCAGTGCTCACCTACGTCAACTAGCGGGAAATGAGCAGTTCTTC.

This chain links TRBV9 with TRBJ2-1; no clear D gene. Germline CDR1 reads SGDLS; CDR2 reads YYNGEE. The CDR3 is made up of 13 amino acids. V was shortened by 0 bases and J by 3 bases, with 4 bases between the two germline ends. In DNA, the CDR3 is TGTGCCAGCAGCGTAGCTGACTACAATGAGCAGTTCTTC. Translation gives CASSVADYNEQFF.

This chain joins TRBV28 and TRBJ1-1, with D hard to call. V was pared by 6 bases and J by 6 bases, with 11 bases between. Germline CDR1 and CDR2: MDHEN and SYDVKM. The CDR3 is 12 amino acids. CDR3 region: CASSLGSAEAFF. Written as DNA, the CDR3 is TGTGCCAGCAGCTTGGGGTCAGCTGAAGCTTTCTTT.

This sequence joins TRBV7-3 and TRBJ2-7; 10 nucleotides match TRBD1. The CDR3 is made up of 15 amino acids. The V gene's germline CDR1 is SGHTA and CDR2 FQGTGA. The J segment lost 10 bases and the V segment lost 4 bases, leaving 13 bases of the junction unmatched. CDR3 nucleotide sequence: TGTGCCAGCAGCTCAAGCTCCGGGACAGGGGCGGGCCAGTACTTC. This codes for CASSSSSGTGAGQYF. The variable domain in full, with the rest retrieved from reference TRBV7-3 and TRBJ2-7, is GAGVSQTPSNKVTEKGKYVELRCDPISGHTALYWYRQSLGQGPEFLIYFQGTGAADDSGLPNDRFFAVRPEGSVSTLKIQRTERGDSAVYLCASSSSSGTGAGQYFGPGTRLTVT.

Only a few counts were recorded for this clonotype. The chain uses TRBV9 and TRBJ2-2; 7 bases align to TRBD2. CDR3 length: 17 residues. The germline gives CDR1 SGDLS, CDR2 YYNGEE. V trimming: 3 bases; J trimming: 0 bases; junction bases outside the gene matches: 8. CDR3: CASSDPTTSTNTGELFF. The CDR3 coding sequence is TGTGCCAGCAGCGACCCTACGACTAGCACGAACACCGGGGAGCTGTTTTTT.

This clonotype came up a few times. CDR3 loop: CASSPGTGGADTGELFF. In nucleotides, the CDR3 is TGTGCCAGCAGCCCCGGGACAGGGGGCGCAGACACCGGGGAGCTGTTTTTT. The chain links TRBV12-3 or TRBV12-4 to TRBJ2-2; 12 nucleotides line up with TRBD1. J gave up 3 bases and V 6 bases, and 8 bases lay outside the gene matches. The CDR3 has 17 amino acids.

The chain employs TRBV15 and TRBJ2-2; tentatively, D is TRBD1 (6 bases). The CDR3 consists of 15 residues. Between the trimmed V and J ends, which lost 0 bases and 3 bases, there was a span of 8 bases. Per germline, CDR1 LNHNV and CDR2 YYDKDF (reference sequence). CDR3 nucleotides: TGTGCCACCAGCAGAGAAACAGGGCACACCGGGGAGCTGTTTTTT. This sequence encodes CATSRETGHTGELFF.

This clonotype was seen a handful of times. The chain uses TRBV18 and TRBJ2-7, with TRBD1 as a possible D gene (6 bases). The ends were cut back, 0 bases at V and 9 bases at J, with 15 bases in the middle. The CDR3 has 14 residues. Germline CDR1 reads KGHSH; CDR2 reads LQKENI. The CDR3 DNA sequence: TGTGCCAGCTCACCACCGAGTAGCCGAGGGGGGCAGTACTTC. Protein sequence: CASSPPSSRGGQYF.

The J gene is TRBJ2-7, the V gene TRBV6-1, with TRBD2 as a possible D gene (6 bases). The V end was cut by 4 bases, the J end by 3 bases, with 16 bases between. CDR1 and CDR2 from the germline V gene are MNHNS and SASEGT. This CDR3 contains 15 residues. CDR3 bases: TGTGCCAGCAGTGGAACCGGGACTCGTATCTACGAGCAGTACTTC. Protein sequence: CASSGTGTRIYEQYF.

The V call is TRBV10-3, the J call TRBJ2-6; 8 bases are shared with TRBD1. The trim removed 11 bases at V and 2 bases at J, leaving 14 bases unmatched. The CDR3 extends over 17 amino acids. Germline V gene data show CDR1 as ENHRY and CDR2 as SYGVKD. The CDR3 DNA follows: TGTGCCGCCGCCCCAGGGGGCCTGTCCCCTGGGGCCAACGTCCTGACTTTC. It translates to CAAAPGGLSPGANVLTF.

This chain connects TRBV7-2 to TRBJ2-1, with a possible D match to TRBD2 (5 bases). Looked up from germline, CDR1 is SGHTA and CDR2 is FQGNSA. V lost 3 bases and J 6 bases, leaving 9 bases between the germline ends. This CDR3 region has 13 residues. CDR3 sequence reads: CASSFLATNEQFF. The CDR3 DNA reads TGTGCCAGCAGCTTCCTAGCAACCAATGAGCAGTTCTTC.

The chain recombines TRBV4-3 with TRBJ1-1; D is unclear. The CDR3 runs to 15 residues. Germline lookup yields CDR1 LGHNA and CDR2 YSLEER. Trimming removed 5 bases from V and 1 base from J, with 14 bases in between. The CDR3 loop reads CASSKIGMGNTEAFF. The CDR3 region has the DNA TGCGCCAGCAGCAAAATCGGTATGGGGAACACTGAAGCTTTCTTT.

This clonotype showed up just a few times. J is TRBJ2-7 and V is TRBV20-1; D unclear. This CDR3 spans 13 amino acids. V was cut by 3 bases and J by 5 bases, with 14 bases left in between. Germline V gives CDR1 DFQATT, CDR2 SNEGSKA (reference sequence). CDR3 loop: CSARRLVVNEQYF. CDR3 DNA sequence: TGCAGTGCTAGGCGACTTGTGGTTAACGAGCAGTACTTC.

The CDR3 here is CASSVIQGAPYNEQFF. The CDR3 DNA reads TGCGCCAGCAGCGTCATACAGGGGGCCCCCTACAATGAGCAGTTCTTC. The rearrangement joins TRBV5-1 to TRBJ2-1; 9 bases match TRBD1. The V segment lost 4 bases and the J segment 2 bases; nucleotides outside the gene matches: 7. Per germline, CDR1 SGHRS and CDR2 YFSETQ. The CDR3 has 16 residues.